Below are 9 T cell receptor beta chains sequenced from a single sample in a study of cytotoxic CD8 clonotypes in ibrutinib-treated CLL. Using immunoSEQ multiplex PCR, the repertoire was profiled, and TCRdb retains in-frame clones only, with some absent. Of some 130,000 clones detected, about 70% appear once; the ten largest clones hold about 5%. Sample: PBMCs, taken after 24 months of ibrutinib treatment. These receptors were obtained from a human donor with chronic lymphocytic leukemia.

CDR3 DNA: TGTGCCAGCAGCCCCCGTGTAGCGGGGAACTACGAGCAGTACTTC. This gives the protein CASSPRVAGNYEQYF. V usage is TRBV6-6 and J usage is TRBJ2-7; 8 nucleotides line up with TRBD2. This CDR3 has 15 residues. The trim removed 6 bases at V and 3 bases at J, leaving 10 bases unmatched. Germline V gene data show CDR1 as MNHNY and CDR2 as SVGAGI (reference sequence).

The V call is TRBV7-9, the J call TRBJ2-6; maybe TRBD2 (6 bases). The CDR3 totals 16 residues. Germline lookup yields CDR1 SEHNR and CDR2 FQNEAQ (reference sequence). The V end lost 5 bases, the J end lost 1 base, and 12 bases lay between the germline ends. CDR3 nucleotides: TGTGCCAGCAGCCAAGACGCGGGGTCTGGGGCCAACGTCCTGACTTTC. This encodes CASSQDAGSGANVLTF.

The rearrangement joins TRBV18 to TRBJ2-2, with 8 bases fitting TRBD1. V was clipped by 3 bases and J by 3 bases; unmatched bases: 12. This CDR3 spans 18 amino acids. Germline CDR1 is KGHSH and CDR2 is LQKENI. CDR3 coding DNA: TGTGCCAGCTCACCCACGGATGCCGGGACAGGACACACCGGGGAGCTGTTTTTT. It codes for CASSPTDAGTGHTGELFF.

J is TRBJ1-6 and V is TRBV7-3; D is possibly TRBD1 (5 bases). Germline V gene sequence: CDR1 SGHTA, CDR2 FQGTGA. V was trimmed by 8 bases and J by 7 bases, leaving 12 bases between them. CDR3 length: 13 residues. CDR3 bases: TGTGCCAGCTCCGGGACGCCGAATTCACCCCTCCACTTT. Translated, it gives CASSGTPNSPLHF.

The CDR3 DNA sequence: TGCGCCAGCAGCTTGGGACCTTTTGGCGGCAGTAGCACCTACGAGCAGTACTTC. Protein: CASSLGPFGGSSTYEQYF. The V and J genes are TRBV5-1 and TRBJ2-7, with D unresolved. Trimming took 0 bases from V and 2 from J, leaving 21 bases between them. Germline CDR1 is SGHRS and CDR2 is YFSETQ. The CDR3 contains 18 residues.

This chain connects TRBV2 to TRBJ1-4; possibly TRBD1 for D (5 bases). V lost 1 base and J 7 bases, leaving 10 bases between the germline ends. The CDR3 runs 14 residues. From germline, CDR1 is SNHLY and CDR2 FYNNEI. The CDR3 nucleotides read TGTGCCAGCAGTGAAGGGACAAGGGGTGAAAAACTGTTTTTT. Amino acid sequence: CASSEGTRGEKLFF.

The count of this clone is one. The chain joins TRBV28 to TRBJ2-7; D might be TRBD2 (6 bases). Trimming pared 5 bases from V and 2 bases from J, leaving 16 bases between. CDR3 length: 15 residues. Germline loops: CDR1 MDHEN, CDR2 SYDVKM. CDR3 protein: CASSIRDWGAYEQYF. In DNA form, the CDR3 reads TGTGCCAGCAGTATACGGGACTGGGGGGCCTACGAGCAGTACTTC.

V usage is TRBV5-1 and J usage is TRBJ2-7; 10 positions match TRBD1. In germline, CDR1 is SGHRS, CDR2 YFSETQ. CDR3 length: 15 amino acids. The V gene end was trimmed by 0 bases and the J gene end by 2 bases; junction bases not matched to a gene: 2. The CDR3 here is CASSLAGTGAYEQYF. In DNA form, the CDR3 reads TGCGCCAGCAGCTTGGCTGGGACAGGGGCCTACGAGCAGTACTTC.

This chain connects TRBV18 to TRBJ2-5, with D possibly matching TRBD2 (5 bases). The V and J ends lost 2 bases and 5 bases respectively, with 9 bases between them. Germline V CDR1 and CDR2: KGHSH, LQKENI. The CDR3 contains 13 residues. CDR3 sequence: CASSPGSRETQYF. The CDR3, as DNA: TGTGCCAGCTCACCAGGGAGTAGGGAGACCCAGTACTTC.